Given below is one T cell receptor (beta chain) in context. This clone has just one count. The antigen this receptor binds is unknown. Nothing much larger sits one base from this clone, and base qualities are not available. The sample belongs to a study of blood T cell repertoires in COVID-19 (dated by TCRdb to 2019 to 2021). General notes on the study: Samples from collaborators originated in the United States, Italy and Spain and spanned both the acute and convalescent phases of COVID-19. The prospective study material was composed of cDNA or gDNA derived from T cells, B-cell-depleted T cells, or PBMCs. Subjects who had been exposed to COVID-19, were actively infected with it, or had recovered from it provided the deeply sampled blood TCRbeta repertoires that made up the dataset. A freely available public database, intended as a resource for researchers studying the immune response to SARS-CoV-2, is where the repertoires were released. Samples were obtained from the ongoing ImmuneRACE study (first 160 participants) and from over a thousand subjects provided by 6 global collaborators. The sample metadata nearly always contained a de-identified subject ID, COVID-19 status, age in years and sex. HLA class I and class II types, where available, came from metadata supplied by the sample provider rather than from assay-based typing. What the study reported, not specific to this receptor: The amount of clinical and demographic metadata varied by source and participant and was provided uncurated.

Participants in the prospective study were enrolled through a virtual design, were aged roughly 18 to 100 years, and lived in some 24 United States geographic areas. In the prospective study, participants were assigned to cohorts based on the clinical history participants reported in a screening survey and a study questionnaire. For ImmuneRACE Cohort 3, a participant was defined as recovered based on two consecutive negative NP/OP PCR tests, clearance by a healthcare professional, or resolution of symptoms. In the prospective study, whole blood, serum and a nasopharyngeal or oropharyngeal swab were collected from each participant by mobile phlebotomists. Prospective study participants could optionally give additional blood draws and questionnaires over an approximately 2-month period. Blood samples from the prospective study were shipped frozen or at room temperature prior to DNA extraction. TCRbeta CDR3 regions were amplified from genomic DNA by means of the immunoSEQ Assay, a bias-controlled multiplex PCR. Per the authors' processing: Nucleated cell counts per sample were estimated from amplification of reference gene primers within the assay. To quantify the absolute abundance of each unique TCRbeta CDR3 rearrangement, sequence reads were collapsed and filtered. For each sample, productive Simpson clonality was calculated by taking the square root of Simpson's diversity index across productive rearrangements. In its TCRdb copy, this immuneACCESS table keeps in-frame sequences only and misses some clones. Where compared with another copy, unresolved V genes explain less than half of these, and the others have no known cause. V and J calls and clone size are copied from that table; D and trimming were computed from the DNA. Present in this sample are just over 350,000 clones, roughly nine tenths of which were seen just once. The ten most abundant clones make up about 2.7% of the sample.

The germline V gene specifies KGHSH as CDR1 and LQKENI as CDR2. From its cysteine to its phenylalanine, the CDR3 spans 15 amino acids. CDR3 DNA only is kept here, 45 bases in frame from base 1. At the junction V is shortened by 6 bases and J by 5 bases; bases outside the gene matches: 7. The clonotype was recovered from a young woman who had recovered from COVID-19. The sequence joins TRBV18 to TRBJ1-4; 9 of the junction bases match TRBD1. Sequenced input: PBMCs or T cells enriched from blood (not recorded which). The nucleotide sequence reads TGTGCCAGCTCCTATCCGGGACAGGGAAATGAAAAACTGTTTTTT. The encoded protein is CASSYPGQGNEKLFF.